Each of the 21 T cell receptor beta chains below was sequenced from the same sample in a study of blood T cells in healthy people across ages. Combining a sample-barcoded 5' primer with a J-beta primer mix, a second PCR ran for roughly 6 to 12 cycles. MiXCR, run by TCRdb on the 5' RACE reads, gives a single entry per CDR3 protein. This table has about 1.1 million distinct CDR3 sequences, under 40% appearing once. The sequenced material came from blood. The receptor source for this set is a man between 18 and 29 years old in good health.

The CDR3 loop reads CASTPDGARGGYTF. CDR3 DNA: TGTGCCAGCACCCCTGATGGGGCGCGGGGAGGCTACACCTTC. The genes are TRBV12-3 or TRBV12-4 and TRBJ1-2; D possibly corresponds to TRBD1 (5 bases). Trimming took 7 bases from V and 8 from J, leaving 20 bases between them. CDR3 size: 14 residues.

The rearrangement uses TRBV5-1 and TRBJ1-3, with 12 bases aligning to TRBD1. Germline assignment: CDR1 SGHRS and CDR2 YFSETQ. This CDR3 spans 14 amino acids. V lost 3 bases to trimming and J lost 8 bases; unmatched junction nucleotides: 3. The CDR3 DNA reads TGCGCCAGCAGCTCCGGGACAGGGGGCTACACCATATATTTT. Encoded protein: CASSSGTGGYTIYF.

This clonotype was observed many times. This chain links TRBV10-3 with TRBJ2-1; TRBD2 matches at 8 bases. After removal of 2 bases from V and 5 bases from J, the junction contained 2 bases not matched to a gene. This CDR3 region has 14 residues. The V gene's germline CDR1 is ENHRY and CDR2 SYGVKD. The CDR3 reads CAISEPGGHNEQFF. In DNA, the CDR3 is TGTGCCATCAGTGAGCCGGGGGGGCACAATGAGCAGTTCTTC.

The J gene is TRBJ1-3, the V gene TRBV3-1; perhaps TRBD1 as D (5 bases). This CDR3 spans 13 amino acids. Germline assignment: CDR1 LGHDT and CDR2 YNNKEL (reference sequence). V dropped 2 bases and J dropped 6 bases, with 8 bases sitting between them. This chain's CDR3 is CASSQQGVNTIYF. The CDR3 region has the DNA TGTGCCAGCAGCCAACAGGGAGTAAACACCATATATTTT. Supplemented by reference TRBV3-1 and TRBJ1-3, the full variable domain reads DTAVSQTPKYLVTQMGNDKSIKCEQNLGHDTMYWYKQDSKKFLKIMFSYNNKELIINETVPNRFSPKSPDKAHLNLHINSLELGDSAVYFCASSQQGVNTIYFGEGSWLTVV.

This rearrangement joins TRBV9 to TRBJ2-7; the match to TRBD2 covers 8 bases. CDR3 length equals 14 residues. Trimming removed 4 bases from V and 1 base from J; junction bases left unmatched: 4. The germline gives CDR1 SGDLS, CDR2 YYNGEE. CDR3 DNA: TGTGCCAGCAGCCTTATAGCGGGGTCCTACGAGCAGTACTTC. The encoded protein is CASSLIAGSYEQYF.

The V and J genes are TRBV5-1 and TRBJ2-2; unclear D gene. The germline V gene encodes CDR1 SGHRS and CDR2 YFSETQ. CDR3 size: 14 residues. Deletions cut 4 bases from V and 4 bases from J, with 11 bases between. CDR3 amino acids: CASSRVYGTGELFF. The CDR3 region has the DNA TGCGCCAGCAGCAGAGTGTATGGCACCGGGGAGCTGTTTTTT.

The rearrangement links TRBV30 to TRBJ1-1; the D gene is possibly TRBD1 (5 bases). Germline V lookup: CDR1 GTSNPN, CDR2 SVGIG (reference sequence). CDR3 length: 13 amino acids. Trimming stripped 5 bases from V and 0 bases from J, with 10 bases between. CDR3 sequence: CAWYRPMNTEAFF. The CDR3 nucleotides read TGTGCCTGGTACAGGCCTATGAACACTGAAGCTTTCTTT.

With regard to this clonotype: A single base separates this from a much larger clone, so it may be a read error. The chain combines TRBV2 with TRBJ1-2; 7 bases agree with TRBD1. V gave up 6 bases and J gave up 1 base; unmatched junction bases: 8. CDR3 length: 15 amino acids. In germline, CDR1 is SNHLY, CDR2 FYNNEI. The CDR3 bases are TGTGCCAGCAGAGAACAGGGGCAATTTAACTATGGCTACACCTTC. This codes for CASREQGQFNYGYTF.

The chain uses TRBV7-2 and TRBJ2-5; D uncertain. CDR1 is SGHTA and CDR2 is FQGNSA in the germline V gene. The V end was cut by 2 bases, the J end by 4 bases, with 8 bases between. The CDR3 totals 13 residues. The CDR3: CASSLTVRETQYF. DNA for the CDR3: TGTGCCAGCAGCTTAACGGTCCGAGAGACCCAGTACTTC.

In this sample, this clonotype turned up a few times. The chain combines TRBV12-3 or TRBV12-4 with TRBJ2-3; 11 bases fit TRBD2. J was trimmed by 5 bases and V by 5 bases; bases with no gene match: 6. The CDR3 runs to 15 residues. The DNA of the CDR3 is TGTGCCAGCAGTCCCACTAGCGGGGGTAGAGATACGCAGTATTTT. It is translated as CASSPTSGGRDTQYF.

This sequence joins TRBV27 and TRBJ2-2; 8 bases map to TRBD2. Germline CDR1 is MNHEY and CDR2 is SMNVEV (reference sequence). The trim removed 8 bases at V and 8 bases at J, leaving 7 bases unmatched. The CDR3 totals 13 residues. The CDR3 nucleotides read TGTGCCAGCCGCGGGGGGCGCCCTGGGGAGCTGTTTTTT. Translated: CASRGGRPGELFF.

The chain carries TRBV20-1 and TRBJ2-4; TRBD2 matches at 13 bases. Germline values: CDR1 DFQATT, CDR2 SNEGSKA (reference sequence). The CDR3 length is 16 residues. The V segment lost 3 bases and the J segment 4 bases; nucleotides outside the gene matches: 6. The chain's CDR3 is CSASPGLAGDKNIQYF. CDR3 in DNA: TGCAGTGCTAGCCCAGGACTAGCGGGGGATAAAAACATTCAGTACTTC.

This chain's CDR3 is CATRQGSSNTQYF. The CDR3 nucleotides read TGTGCCACTCGACAGGGTTCCTCTAATACGCAGTATTTT. The chain uses TRBV2 and TRBJ2-3; 7 nucleotides match TRBD1. V was pared by 10 bases and J by 7 bases, with 11 bases of the junction left unmatched. The germline V gene has CDR1 SNHLY and CDR2 FYNNEI. This CDR3 is 13 amino acids long.

This chain uses TRBV30 with TRBJ1-4; D is possibly TRBD1 (6 bases). The V gene lost 7 bases and the J gene lost 4 bases, with 13 bases spanning the gap. Germline values: CDR1 GTSNPN, CDR2 SVGIG (reference sequence). CDR3 size: 13 residues. CDR3 bases: TGTGCCTTAACCCAGGGGATTAATGAAAAACTGTTTTTT. Translating it yields CALTQGINEKLFF.

With regard to this clonotype: This may come from a read error, since a much larger clone is one base off. The chain joins TRBV7-2 to TRBJ2-2; D is unresolved. V gave up 3 bases and J gave up 2 bases, with 10 bases separating them. Germline-derived CDR1 and CDR2 are SGHTA and FQGNSA. This CDR3 has 15 amino acids. The CDR3 nucleotides are TGTGCCAGCAGCTTTGCACAACTTAACACCGGGGAGCTGTTTTTT. It encodes CASSFAQLNTGELFF.

This clonotype was seen a handful of times. The chain employs TRBV28 and TRBJ2-7; TRBD1 or TRBD2 may be the D gene (5 bases each). This CDR3 has 15 amino acids. Germline V lookup: CDR1 MDHEN, CDR2 SYDVKM. With 5 bases removed from V and 2 bases from J, the gap between germline ends came to 16 bases. DNA for the CDR3: TGTGCCAGCAGTCCGCTAGGGACCTCAGCCTACGAGCAGTACTTC. Its translation is CASSPLGTSAYEQYF.

The chain combines TRBV10-3 with TRBJ1-1; the D is unclear. The CDR3 has 13 residues. CDR1 and CDR2 from the germline V gene are ENHRY and SYGVKD. The germline V and J ends were trimmed by 3 bases and 5 bases, with 10 bases remaining between them. The CDR3 nucleotides read TGTGCCATCAGTGACGGGGTACGGACTGAAGCTTTCTTT. It translates to CAISDGVRTEAFF.

V usage is TRBV27 and J usage is TRBJ2-3, with TRBD2 matching 9 bases. Per germline, CDR1 MNHEY and CDR2 SMNVEV (reference sequence). The CDR3 is 20 amino acids. Germline trimming cut 3 bases from V and 2 bases from J; bases unmatched to any gene: 18. CDR3 loop: CASSFRSGGYFAGYTDTQYF. The CDR3 bases are TGTGCCAGCAGTTTCCGTAGCGGGGGATACTTCGCGGGGTACACAGATACGCAGTATTTT.

This clonotype has just a few counts. V usage is TRBV20-1 and J usage is TRBJ1-4; unclear D gene. Germline lookup yields CDR1 DFQATT and CDR2 SNEGSKA (reference sequence). This CDR3 region has 14 residues. V shed 5 bases and J shed 3 bases, with 13 bases lying between them. As DNA, the CDR3 is TGCAGTGCTTACCCAGGTGGAGCTAATGAAAAACTGTTTTTT. Amino acid sequence: CSAYPGGANEKLFF.

The table lists this clonotype with many counts. This chain joins TRBV2 and TRBJ2-3, with a weak D call TRBD1 (6 bases). This CDR3 is built from 15 residues. Germline assignment: CDR1 SNHLY and CDR2 FYNNEI. V was trimmed by 4 bases and J by 4 bases, leaving 15 bases between them. CDR3: CASSGGQWISDTQYF. CDR3 DNA sequence: TGTGCCAGCAGTGGGGGACAATGGATCTCAGATACGCAGTATTTT.

There are many counts of this clonotype. The chain employs TRBV7-2 and TRBJ1-2; D may be TRBD1 (6 bases). V lost 1 base, J lost 2 bases, and 11 bases lay in between. CDR1 SGHTA and CDR2 FQGNSA come from the germline V gene. The CDR3 totals 15 residues. In DNA, the CDR3 is TGTGCCAGCAGCTTAGTTAGGACAGCGAACTATGGCTACACCTTC. Protein: CASSLVRTANYGYTF.